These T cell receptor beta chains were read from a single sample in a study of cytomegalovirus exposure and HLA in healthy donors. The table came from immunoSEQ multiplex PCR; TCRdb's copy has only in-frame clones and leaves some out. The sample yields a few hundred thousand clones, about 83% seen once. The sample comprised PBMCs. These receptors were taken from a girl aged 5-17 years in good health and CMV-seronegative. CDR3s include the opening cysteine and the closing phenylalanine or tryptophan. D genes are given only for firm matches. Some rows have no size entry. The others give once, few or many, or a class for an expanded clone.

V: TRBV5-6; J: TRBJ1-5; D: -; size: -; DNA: TGTGCCAGCAGCCCGAAACAGGGACGCAATCAGCCCCAGCATTTT; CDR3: CASSPKQGRNQPQHF
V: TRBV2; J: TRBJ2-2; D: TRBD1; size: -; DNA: TGTGCCAGCACCCGGGACAGGGGACTCACCGGGGAGCTGTTTTTT; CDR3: CASTRDRGLTGELFF
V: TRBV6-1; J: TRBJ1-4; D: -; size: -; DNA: TGTGCCAGCAGTGAAGGGTTACGGACAGCCTATAATGAAAAACTGTTTTTT; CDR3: CASSEGLRTAYNEKLFF
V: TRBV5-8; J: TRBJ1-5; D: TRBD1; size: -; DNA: TGTCCCAGCAGCTTGGAGGGGGCGTATCATCAGCCCCAGCATTTT; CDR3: CPSSLEGAYHQPQHF
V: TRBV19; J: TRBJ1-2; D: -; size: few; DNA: TGTGCCAGTAGTATTACAGGTCCCACGGTTTGGGGCTACACCTTC; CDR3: CASSITGPTVWGYTF
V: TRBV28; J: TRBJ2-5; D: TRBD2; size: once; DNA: TGTGCCAGCAGCGCCCTGGCCGGGACTAGCGGGGTATTCGGGACCCAGTACTTC; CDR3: CASSALAGTSGVFGTQYF
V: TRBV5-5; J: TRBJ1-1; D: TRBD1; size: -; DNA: TGTGCCAGCAGCCCCACCGAAGACAGGGGGAAAGGAGCTTTCTTT; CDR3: CASSPTEDRGKGAFF
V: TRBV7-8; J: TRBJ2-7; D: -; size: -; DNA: TGTGCCAGCAGCTTTAGGGAGGGGGTAACCTACGAGCAGTACTTC; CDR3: CASSFREGVTYEQYF
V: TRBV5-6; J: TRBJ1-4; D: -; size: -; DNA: TGTGCCAGCAGCGCGGGTTTGGCTAATGAAAAACTGTTTTTT; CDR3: CASSAGLANEKLFF
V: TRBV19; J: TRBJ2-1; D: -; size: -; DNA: TGTGCCAGTAGTAGGGAGGAAGGGCTCTCCTACAATGAGCAGTTCTTC; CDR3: CASSREEGLSYNEQFF
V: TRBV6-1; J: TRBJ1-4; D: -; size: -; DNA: TGTGCCAGCAGTGAAGGATGGCAGGGAGGAGAAAAACTGTTTTTT; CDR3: CASSEGWQGGEKLFF
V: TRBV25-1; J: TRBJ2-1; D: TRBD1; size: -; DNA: TGTGCCAGCAGTGACCCCGGGACAGGTTACAATGAGCAGTTCTTC; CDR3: CASSDPGTGYNEQFF
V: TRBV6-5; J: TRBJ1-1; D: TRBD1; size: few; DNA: TGTGCCAGCAGAAGTCAGGGGGCCGGCACTGAAGCTTTCTTT; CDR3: CASRSQGAGTEAFF
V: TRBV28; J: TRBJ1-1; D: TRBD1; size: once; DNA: TGTGCCAGCAGTTTGTCAGGGGGTCGGACTGAAGCTTTCTTT; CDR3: CASSLSGGRTEAFF
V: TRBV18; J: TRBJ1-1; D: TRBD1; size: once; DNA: TGTGCCAGCTCACCACCGACAGGGTCGAACACTGAAGCTTTCTTT; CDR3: CASSPPTGSNTEAFF
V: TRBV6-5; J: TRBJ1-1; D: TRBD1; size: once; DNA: TGTGCCAGCAGGACAGGGAGACTGAACACTGAAGCTTTCTTT; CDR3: CASRTGRLNTEAFF
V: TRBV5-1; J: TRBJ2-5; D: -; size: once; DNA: TGCGCCAGCAGCACCTACCACAGGGTGGTCGAGACCCAGTACTTC; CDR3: CASSTYHRVVETQYF
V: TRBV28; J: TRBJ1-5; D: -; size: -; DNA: TGTGCCAGCAGTTTGGAGGGCGTTAGCAATCAGCCCCAGCATTTT; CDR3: CASSLEGVSNQPQHF
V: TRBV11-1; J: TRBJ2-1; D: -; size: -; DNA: TGTGCCAGCAGCCCGAGCGGTCCAAGTAGAGAGCAGTTCTTC; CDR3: CASSPSGPSREQFF
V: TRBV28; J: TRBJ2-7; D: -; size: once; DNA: TGTGCCAGCAGTTTTAGGCAGGGACACGCCTATTTC; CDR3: CASSFRQGHAYF
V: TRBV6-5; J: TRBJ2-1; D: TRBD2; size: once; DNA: TGTGCCAGCAGTTACTCGGGTAGCGGGAAGAACAATGAGCAGTTCTTC; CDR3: CASSYSGSGKNNEQFF
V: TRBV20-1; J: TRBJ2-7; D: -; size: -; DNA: TGCAGTACTACTAGCCTCTACGAGCAGTACTTC; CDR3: CSTTSLYEQYF
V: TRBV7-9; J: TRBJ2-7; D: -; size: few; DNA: TGTGCCAGCAGCCCCGCCTACGAGCAGTACTTC; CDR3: CASSPAYEQYF
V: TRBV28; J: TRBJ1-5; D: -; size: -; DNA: TGTGCCAGCAGTTTAATCCCCACGGGAGGGGCACTCAATCAGCCCCAGCATTTT; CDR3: CASSLIPTGGALNQPQHF
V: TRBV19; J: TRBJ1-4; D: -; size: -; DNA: TGTGCCAGTAGTCCGAGAAACGTTCGGGAAAAACTGTTTTTT; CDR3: CASSPRNVREKLFF
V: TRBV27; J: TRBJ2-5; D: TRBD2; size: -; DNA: TGTGCCAGCAGTGTTAGCGGGAGGGGGGAGACCCAGTACTTC; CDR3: CASSVSGRGETQYF
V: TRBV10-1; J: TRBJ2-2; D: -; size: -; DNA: TGCGCCAGCAGTGACTCAGGGGAGTTAAACACCGGGGAGCTGTTTTTT; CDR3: CASSDSGELNTGELFF
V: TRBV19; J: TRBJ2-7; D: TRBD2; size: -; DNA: TGTGCCAGTAGTATCCGACTAGCGGGAGTTTTCGAGCAGTACTTC; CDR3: CASSIRLAGVFEQYF
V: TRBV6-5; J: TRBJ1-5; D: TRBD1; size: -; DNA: TGTGCCAGCAGTTACTCGACCGGGACAGGGGGCCAGCCCCAGCATTTT; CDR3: CASSYSTGTGGQPQHF
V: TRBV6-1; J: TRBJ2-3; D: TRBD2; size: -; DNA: TGTGCCAGCAGTAGTTTAGCGGGGGGCACAGATACGCAGTATTTT; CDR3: CASSSLAGGTDTQYF
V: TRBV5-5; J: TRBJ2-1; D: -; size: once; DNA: TGTGCCAGCAGCTTTCGGACTGGGGATGAGCAGTTCTTC; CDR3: CASSFRTGDEQFF
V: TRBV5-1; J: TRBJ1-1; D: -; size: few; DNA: TGCGCCAGCAGCTTGCTAGAGCTTACAGGGAAAGGAAACACTGAAGCTTTCTTT; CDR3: CASSLLELTGKGNTEAFF
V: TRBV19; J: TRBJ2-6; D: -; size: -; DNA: TGTGCCAGTAGTAGGTCAGGGATTAGCTCTGGGGCCAACGTCCTGACTTTC; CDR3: CASSRSGISSGANVLTF
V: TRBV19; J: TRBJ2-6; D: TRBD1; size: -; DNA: TGTGCCAGTAGCCCAGGGACAGGTCTGGCCGGGGCCAACGTCCTGACTTTC; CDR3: CASSPGTGLAGANVLTF
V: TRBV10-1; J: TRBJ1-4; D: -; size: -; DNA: TGCGCCAGCAGTGCAGAAAGTCAGGGTACTAATGAAAAACTGTTTTTT; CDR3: CASSAESQGTNEKLFF
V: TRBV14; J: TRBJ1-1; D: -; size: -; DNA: TGTGCCAGCAGTGGGAGTGTCCACACTGAAGCTTTCTTT; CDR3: CASSGSVHTEAFF
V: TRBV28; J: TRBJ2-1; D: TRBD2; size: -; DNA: TGTGCCAGCGAGGAGGTAGCGGGGGTCAATGAGCAGTTCTTC; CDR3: CASEEVAGVNEQFF
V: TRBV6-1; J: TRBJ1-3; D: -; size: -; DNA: TGTGCCAGCAGTGAAACCCATAGCACCATATATTTT; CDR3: CASSETHSTIYF
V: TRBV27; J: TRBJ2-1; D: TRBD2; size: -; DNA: TGTGCCAGCAGTTCGGATCCCGGACTAGCGCGAGATGAGCAGTTCTTC; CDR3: CASSSDPGLARDEQFF
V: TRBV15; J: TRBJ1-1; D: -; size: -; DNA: TGTGCCACCAGGCTTGGGAAGGGGAATCTAGAAGCTTTCTTT; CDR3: CATRLGKGNLEAFF
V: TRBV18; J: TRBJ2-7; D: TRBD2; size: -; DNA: TGTGCCAGCTCACCGGGGGTTGGCGGGAGGGCCGAGTACGAGCAGTACTTC; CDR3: CASSPGVGGRAEYEQYF
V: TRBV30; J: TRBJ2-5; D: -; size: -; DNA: TGTGCCTGGAAGGGGCGAGTCCTGGAGACCCAGTACTTC; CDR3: CAWKGRVLETQYF
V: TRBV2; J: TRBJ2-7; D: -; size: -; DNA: TGTGCCAGCAAAAATGGAGGGTCCTACGAGCAGTACTTC; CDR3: CASKNGGSYEQYF
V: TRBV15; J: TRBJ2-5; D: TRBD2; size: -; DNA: TGTGCCACCAGCAGAGAGCGGGGGGAAGAGACCCAGTACTTC; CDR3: CATSRERGEETQYF
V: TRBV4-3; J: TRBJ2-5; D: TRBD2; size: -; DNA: TGCGCCAGCAGCCAATCGGTTCTCGGGGGGGCCCAAGAGACCCAGTACTTC; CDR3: CASSQSVLGGAQETQYF
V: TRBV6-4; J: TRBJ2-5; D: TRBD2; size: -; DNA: TGTGCCAGCATTACGGGCGGACTAGCGGGAGGTTCCGAAGAGACCCAGTACTTC; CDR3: CASITGGLAGGSEETQYF
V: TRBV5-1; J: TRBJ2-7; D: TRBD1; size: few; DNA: TGCGCCAGCAGCCCCCGAACAGGGGCCTCCTACGAGCAGTACTTC; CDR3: CASSPRTGASYEQYF
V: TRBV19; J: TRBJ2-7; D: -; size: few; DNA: TGTGCCAGTAGTCGACTCCCCTCCTGGCCAAGCTACGAGCAGTACTTC; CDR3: CASSRLPSWPSYEQYF
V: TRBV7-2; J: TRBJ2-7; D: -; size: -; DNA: TGTGCCAGCAGCTTCCCAGGGTCTACCTACGAGCAGTACTTC; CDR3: CASSFPGSTYEQYF
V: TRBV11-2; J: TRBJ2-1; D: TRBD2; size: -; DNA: TGTGCCAGCGCGGCGGGAGTCTCGGATGAGCAGTTCTTC; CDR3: CASAAGVSDEQFF
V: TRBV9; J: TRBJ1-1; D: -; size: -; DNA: TGTGCCAGCAGCCCGGGGGGTGCAGGGAACACTGAAGCTTTCTTT; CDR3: CASSPGGAGNTEAFF
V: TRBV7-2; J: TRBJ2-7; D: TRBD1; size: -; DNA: TGTGCCAGCAGCTATGGACAGGGCGTCTACGAGCAGTACTTC; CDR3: CASSYGQGVYEQYF
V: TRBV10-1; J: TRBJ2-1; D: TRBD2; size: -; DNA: TGCGCCAGCAGTGAGTCCGGAGTGACTAGCGGGATTTACAATGAGCAGTTCTTC; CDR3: CASSESGVTSGIYNEQFF
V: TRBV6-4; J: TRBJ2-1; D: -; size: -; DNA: TGTGCCAGCAGTGGGGCAGACTACAATGAGCAGTTCTTC; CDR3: CASSGADYNEQFF